This T cell receptor beta chain comes out of a study of response to subunit inactivated influenza vaccine. Points from the study as a whole: Authors suggested each seasonal flu vaccination may recruit only limited numbers of new T cells.

TCRdb reanalysed the RT-PCR reads using MiXCR and keeps one entry per CDR3 protein. The sample lists under 800,000 distinct CDR3 sequences, more than 11% occurring once. Per the germline V gene, CDR1 is DFQATT and CDR2 is SNEGSKA (reference sequence). The CDR3 is made up of 15 amino acids. V shed 1 base and J shed 5 bases, with 17 bases lying between them. A word on this clonotype: As yet, its antigen is unknown.

The clonotype comes from a man in his forties or fifties who received an inactivated influenza vaccine. Sample: PBMCs from blood, taken around 15 days before vaccination. This chain connects TRBV20-1 to TRBJ1-2, with D perhaps TRBD1 (5 bases). DNA for the CDR3: TGCAGTGCTAGAGTGGCAGGGAAACCCATTTATGGCTACACCTTC. Amino acids: CSARVAGKPIYGYTF.